Below are 2 T cell receptor beta chains sequenced from a single sample in a study of blood T cell repertoires in COVID-19. Libraries were prepared by immunoSEQ multiplex PCR; TCRdb keeps only in-frame clonotypes and omits some of them. Of tens of thousands of clones listed, more than 75% are singletons. What was sequenced was peripheral blood. The origin of the receptors is an elderly woman with active or convalescent COVID-19.

The chain is built from TRBV3-1 (or the pseudogene TRBV3-2) and TRBJ1-6; TRBD1 matches 8 bases. There are 14 residues in the CDR3. V lost 1 base to trimming and J lost 11 bases; unmatched junction nucleotides: 4. Germline CDR1 LGHDT, CDR2 YNNKEL (reference sequence). For the CDR3, the DNA is TGTGCCAGCAGCCAAGGGACAGGGCTCACACCCCTCCACTTT. Amino acid sequence: CASSQGTGLTPLHF.

The chain employs TRBV7-2 and TRBJ1-5, with a possible D match to TRBD1 (5 bases). Germline assignment: CDR1 SGHTA and CDR2 FQGNSA. CDR3 length: 15 amino acids. V was clipped by 5 bases and J by 3 bases, with 14 bases between them. Here the CDR3 reads CASSKEQAYNQPQHF. CDR3 DNA sequence: TGTGCCAGCAGCAAAGAACAGGCCTACAATCAGCCCCAGCATTTT.